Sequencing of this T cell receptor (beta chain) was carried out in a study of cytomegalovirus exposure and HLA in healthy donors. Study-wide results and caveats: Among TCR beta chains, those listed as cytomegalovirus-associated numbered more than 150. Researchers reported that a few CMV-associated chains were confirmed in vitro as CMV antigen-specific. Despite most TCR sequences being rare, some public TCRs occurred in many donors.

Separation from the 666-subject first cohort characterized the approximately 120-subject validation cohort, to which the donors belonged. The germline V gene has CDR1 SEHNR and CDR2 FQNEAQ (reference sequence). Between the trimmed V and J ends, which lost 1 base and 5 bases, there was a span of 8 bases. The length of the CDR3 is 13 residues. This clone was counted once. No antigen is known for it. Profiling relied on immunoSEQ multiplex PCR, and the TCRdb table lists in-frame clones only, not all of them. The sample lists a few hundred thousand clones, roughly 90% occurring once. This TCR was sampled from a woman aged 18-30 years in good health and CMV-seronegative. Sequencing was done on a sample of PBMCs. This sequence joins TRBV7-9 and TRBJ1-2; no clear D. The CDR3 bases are TGTGCCAGCAGCTTAGAGTCAGGATATGGCTACACCTTC. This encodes CASSLESGYGYTF.